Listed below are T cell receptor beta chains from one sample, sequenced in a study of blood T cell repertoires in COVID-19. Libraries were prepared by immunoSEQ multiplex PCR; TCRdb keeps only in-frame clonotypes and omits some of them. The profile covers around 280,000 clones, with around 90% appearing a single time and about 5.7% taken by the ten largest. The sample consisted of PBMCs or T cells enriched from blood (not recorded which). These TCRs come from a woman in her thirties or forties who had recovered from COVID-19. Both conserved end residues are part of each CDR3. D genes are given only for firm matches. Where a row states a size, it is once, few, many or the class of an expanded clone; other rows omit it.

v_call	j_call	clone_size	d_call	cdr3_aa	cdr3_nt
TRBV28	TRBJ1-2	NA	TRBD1	CASSLETGWGYTF	TGTGCCAGCAGTTTAGAGACAGGGTGGGGCTACACCTTC
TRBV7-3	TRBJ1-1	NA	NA	CASSLTPSTTEAFF	TGTGCCAGCAGCTTAACCCCCAGTACCACTGAAGCTTTCTTT
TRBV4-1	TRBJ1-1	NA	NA	CASSQGRRNTEAFF	TGCGCCAGCAGCCAGGGTCGGAGGAACACTGAAGCTTTCTTT
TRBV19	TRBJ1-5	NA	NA	CASSMGGYSNQPQHF	TGTGCCAGTAGTATGGGGGGGTATAGCAATCAGCCCCAGCATTTT
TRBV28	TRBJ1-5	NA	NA	CASSVGGGMQPQHF	TGTGCCAGCAGCGTTGGGGGGGGTATGCAGCCCCAGCATTTT
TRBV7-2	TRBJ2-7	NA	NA	CASSLAGAYEQYF	TGTGCCAGCAGCTTAGCGGGAGCCTACGAGCAGTACTTC
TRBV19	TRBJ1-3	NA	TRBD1	CASRNRGGTGNTIYF	TGTGCCAGTAGGAACAGGGGAGGCACTGGAAACACCATATATTTT
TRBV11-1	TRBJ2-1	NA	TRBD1	CASSLGTGTYNEQFF	TGTGCCAGCAGCCTCGGGACAGGGACCTACAATGAGCAGTTCTTC
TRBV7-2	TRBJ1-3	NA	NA	CASSSYRDSGNTIYF	TGTGCCAGCAGCTCATACAGGGATTCTGGAAACACCATATATTTT
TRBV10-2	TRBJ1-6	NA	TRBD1	CASSEYGTASPLHF	TGCGCCAGCAGTGAGTACGGGACAGCCTCACCCCTCCACTTT
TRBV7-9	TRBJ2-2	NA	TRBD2	CASSPGGAWGAGELFF	TGTGCCAGCAGCCCGGGGGGGGCCTGGGGTGCCGGGGAGCTGTTTTTT
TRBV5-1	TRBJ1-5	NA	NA	CASSPGHASNQPQHF	TGCGCCAGCAGCCCAGGACACGCCAGCAATCAGCCCCAGCATTTT
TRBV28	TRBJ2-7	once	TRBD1	CASSPGTGRSHEQYF	TGTGCCAGCAGTCCAGGGACAGGTCGGTCCCACGAGCAGTACTTC